The 20 T cell receptor beta chains reported below all come from one sample, sequenced in a study of blood T cell repertoires in COVID-19. Measured with immunoSEQ multiplex PCR; TCRdb has only the in-frame clones, and not every one. The sample yields about 120,000 clones, 79% seen once. The sample was peripheral blood. The source is a woman over 75 with acute or convalescent COVID-19.

Only a few counts were recorded for this clone. The J gene is TRBJ2-5, the V gene TRBV5-4, with D possibly matching TRBD2 (6 bases). V was trimmed by 4 bases and J by 5 bases, leaving 15 bases between them. Germline values: CDR1 SGHNT, CDR2 YYREEE (reference sequence). CDR3 length equals 14 residues. The DNA of the CDR3 is TGTGCCAGCAGCCCGGGGGAGGCTGGGGAGACCCAGTACTTC. This translates into CASSPGEAGETQYF.

The V and J genes are TRBV7-9 and TRBJ1-1; no firm D call. Germline CDR1 SEHNR, CDR2 FQNEAQ (reference sequence). CDR3 length: 13 amino acids. Between the trimmed V and J ends, which lost 7 bases and 1 base, there was a span of 10 bases. The CDR3 DNA reads as TGTGCCAGCAAAATTCAGAAGAACACTGAAGCTTTCTTT. Residues: CASKIQKNTEAFF. The whole variable domain, remainder taken from reference TRBV7-9 and TRBJ1-1, is DTGVSQNPRHKITKRGQNVTFRCDPISEHNRLYWYRQTLGQGPEFLTYFQNEAQLEKSRLLSDRFSAERPKGSFSTLEIQRTEQGDSAMYLCASKIQKNTEAFFGQGTRLTVV.

V and J are TRBV3-1 (or the pseudogene TRBV3-2) and TRBJ2-7; 9 bases are shared with TRBD2. In germline, CDR1 is LGHDT, CDR2 YNNKEL (reference sequence). This CDR3 has 16 residues. The J segment lost 5 bases and the V segment lost 0 bases, leaving 8 bases of the junction unmatched. The CDR3 here is CASSQDLASGTHEQYF. CDR3 bases: TGTGCCAGCAGCCAAGATTTAGCTAGCGGGACCCACGAGCAGTACTTC.

The CDR3 DNA is TGTGCCAGCAGCCGAACAGGGAGCACTGAAGCTTTCTTT. The encoded protein is CASSRTGSTEAFF. The chain combines TRBV5-6 with TRBJ1-1; D perhaps matches TRBD1 (6 bases). The V end lost 4 bases, the J end lost 4 bases, and 11 bases lay between the germline ends. CDR3 length equals 13 residues. CDR1 SGHDT and CDR2 YYEEEE come from the germline V gene.

The J gene is TRBJ1-2, the V gene TRBV30, with D possibly being TRBD1 (6 bases). Germline-derived CDR1 and CDR2 are GTSNPN and SVGIG (reference sequence). Trimming removed 1 base from V and 6 bases from J, with 12 bases in between. The CDR3 loop spans 13 amino acids. The DNA of the CDR3 is TGTGCCTGGAGTGATAGGGGGAAGAATGGCTACACCTTC. Translating it yields CAWSDRGKNGYTF.

This clone has more than one count but fewer than ten. The V gene is TRBV9, the J gene TRBJ2-2, with TRBD2 matching over 9 bases. Losses at the gene ends were 1 base for V and 6 bases for J; bases not matched to a gene: 7. Per germline, CDR1 SGDLS and CDR2 YYNGEE. This CDR3 spans 16 amino acids. CDR3 bases: TGTGCCAGCAGCGTACATGCGGGGGGGCCCGCCGGGGAGCTGTTTTTT. As protein: CASSVHAGGPAGELFF.

This chain's CDR3 is CASSFVADGNTEAFF. The CDR3 bases are TGTGCCAGCAGCTTCGTAGCGGACGGGAACACTGAAGCTTTCTTT. The chain recombines TRBV7-3 with TRBJ1-1; D is uncertain. The CDR3 is 15 residues long. The V gene's germline CDR1 is SGHTA and CDR2 FQGTGA. With 3 bases removed from V and 1 base from J, the gap between germline ends came to 12 bases.

The V and J genes are TRBV7-9 and TRBJ1-4; 10 nucleotides match TRBD1. The germline CDR1 and CDR2 sequences are SEHNR and FQNEAQ (reference sequence). This CDR3 is 15 amino acids long. The V segment lost 5 bases and the J segment 5 bases; nucleotides outside the gene matches: 5. The DNA of the CDR3 is TGTGCCAGCAGCCGACAGGGGGCGGGAAATGAAAAACTGTTTTTT. The encoded protein is CASSRQGAGNEKLFF.

CDR3 sequence: CASSFQGFDTEAFF. The CDR3 DNA follows: TGCGCCAGCAGCTTCCAGGGCTTCGACACTGAAGCTTTCTTT. The chain carries TRBV5-1 and TRBJ1-1; maybe TRBD1 (5 bases). The germline V and J ends were trimmed by 2 bases and 3 bases, with 11 bases remaining between them. Germline V CDR1 and CDR2: SGHRS, YFSETQ. The CDR3 totals 14 residues. Supplemented by reference TRBV5-1 and TRBJ1-1, the full variable domain reads KAGVTQTPRYLIKTRGQQVTLSCSPISGHRSVSWYQQTPGQGLQFLFEYFSETQRNKGNFPGRFSGRQFSNSRSEMNVSTLELGDSALYLCASSFQGFDTEAFFGQGTRLTVV.

This clone appeared once. J is TRBJ1-6 and V is TRBV7-9, with 11 bases aligning to TRBD1. Germline CDR1 reads SEHNR; CDR2 reads FQNEAQ (reference sequence). This CDR3 is 15 amino acids long. The trim removed 5 bases at V and 8 bases at J, leaving 5 bases unmatched. The CDR3 reads CASSLGTGGDSPLHF. The CDR3 nucleotides are TGTGCCAGCAGCCTCGGGACAGGGGGTGATTCACCCCTCCACTTT.

The chain has TRBV4-3 and TRBJ2-3, with 10 bases aligning to TRBD1. Trimming cost V 2 bases and J 5 bases; bases outside gene matches: 4. Germline lookup yields CDR1 LGHNA and CDR2 YSLEER. This CDR3 spans 15 amino acids. This CDR3 reads CASSQQDRGEDTQYF. The CDR3 DNA reads TGCGCCAGCAGCCAACAGGACAGGGGGGAAGATACGCAGTATTTT.

The DNA of the CDR3 is TGTGCCAGCAGCTACACAGGGGGGGAGTCTGGGTATGGCTACACCTTC. It specifies CASSYTGGESGYGYTF. This chain uses TRBV7-2 with TRBJ1-2; 8 bases fit TRBD1. Germline V gene data show CDR1 as SGHTA and CDR2 as FQGNSA. CDR3 size: 16 residues. Trimming removed 4 bases from V and 5 bases from J; junction bases left unmatched: 12.

Concerning this clone itself: Sequence at one end of the junction differs from germline and may be a read error. The chain has TRBV2 and TRBJ1-2; TRBD1 matches at 9 bases. Germline V gene sequence: CDR1 SNHLY, CDR2 FYNNEI. The CDR3 runs 13 residues. As DNA, the CDR3 is TGTGCCGGCAGTCCGGACAGGGGTAATGGCTACACCTTC. Translating gives CAGSPDRGNGYTF.

This chain uses TRBV9 with TRBJ1-6, with 8 bases lining up with TRBD1. V shed 3 bases and J 10 bases; nucleotides not matched to a gene: 6. The length of the CDR3 is 14 residues. Germline V gene data show CDR1 as SGDLS and CDR2 as YYNGEE. CDR3 nucleotide sequence: TGTGCCAGCAGCGCGGACAGGGTGGACTCACCCCTCCACTTT. Protein sequence: CASSADRVDSPLHF.

The V gene is TRBV23-1, the J gene TRBJ1-1; the match to TRBD1 covers 7 bases. TRBV23-1 is assigned to the ORF class and has an uncertain function. CDR3 length equals 16 residues. The V gene end was trimmed by 6 bases and the J gene end by 0 bases; junction bases not matched to a gene: 10. The DNA for the CDR3 is TGCGCCAGCAGACCTACAGGGGACTGGATGAACACTGAAGCTTTCTTT. Translating it yields CASRPTGDWMNTEAFF.

The table lists this clone with a few counts. The V gene is TRBV4-1, the J gene TRBJ2-7; 7 positions match TRBD1. The CDR3 spans 17 residues. Germline V CDR1 and CDR2: MGHRA, YSYEKL. Trimming removed 4 bases from V and 1 base from J; junction bases left unmatched: 13. The CDR3, as DNA: TGCGCCAGCAGCCGAGGGACCGACAGGGTGGGTTCCTACGAGCAGTACTTC. Protein product: CASSRGTDRVGSYEQYF.

In the case of this clone: Other DNA sequences within the sample encode an identical CDR3. This rearrangement joins TRBV5-1 to TRBJ2-5; possibly TRBD2 for D (5 bases). V was pared by 5 bases and J by 2 bases, with 10 bases between. The length of the CDR3 is 13 residues. CDR1 and CDR2 from the germline V gene are SGHRS and YFSETQ. The CDR3 DNA reads as TGCGCCAGCAGTGTCGGGGTTCAAGAGACCCAGTACTTC. Its protein is CASSVGVQETQYF.

The rearrangement joins TRBV7-2 to TRBJ2-1; a weak D match, TRBD2 (6 bases). The CDR3 spans 15 residues. CDR1 is SGHTA, CDR2 FQGNSA, per germline. Trimming removed 1 base from V and 7 bases from J, with 14 bases in between. CDR3 loop: CASSLGVAGPNEQFF. The CDR3 region has the DNA TGTGCCAGCAGCTTAGGGGTCGCGGGACCGAATGAGCAGTTCTTC.

The chain links TRBV12-3 or TRBV12-4 to TRBJ1-4, with TRBD1 identical over 10 bases. CDR3 size: 13 residues. With V trimmed by 5 bases and J by 8 bases, 2 bases remained unmatched. The DNA of the CDR3 is TGTGCCAGCAGTCGGGGACAGGGGGAAAAACTGTTTTTT. Its protein product is CASSRGQGEKLFF.

This clone was recorded once. The chain is built from TRBV5-6 and TRBJ2-1; 8 bases are shared with TRBD2. V lost 9 bases, J lost 3 bases, and 8 bases stayed unmatched. Germline V gives CDR1 SGHDT, CDR2 YYEEEE. This CDR3 comprises 14 residues. CDR3 bases: TGTGCCACCCGGCGGGGGGTCCACTACAATGAGCAGTTCTTC. Protein product: CATRRGVHYNEQFF.